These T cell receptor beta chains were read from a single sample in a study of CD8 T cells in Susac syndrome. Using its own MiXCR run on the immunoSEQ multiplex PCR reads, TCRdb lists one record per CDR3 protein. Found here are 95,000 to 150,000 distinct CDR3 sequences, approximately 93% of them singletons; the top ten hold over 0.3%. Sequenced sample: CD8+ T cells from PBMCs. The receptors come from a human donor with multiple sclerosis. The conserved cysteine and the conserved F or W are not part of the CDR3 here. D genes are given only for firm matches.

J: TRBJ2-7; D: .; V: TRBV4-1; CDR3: ASSQGGLEPYEQY
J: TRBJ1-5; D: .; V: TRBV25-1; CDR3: ASSEPGRGLH
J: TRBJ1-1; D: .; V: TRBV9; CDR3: ASSPGGAMNTEAF
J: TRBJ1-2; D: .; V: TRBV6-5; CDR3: ASSYDRKIGYT
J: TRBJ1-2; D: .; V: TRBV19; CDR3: ASNPGGGGYGYT
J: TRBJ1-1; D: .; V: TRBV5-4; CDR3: ATRGGRGTF
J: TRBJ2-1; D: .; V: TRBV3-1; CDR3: ASSPPGGLNEQF
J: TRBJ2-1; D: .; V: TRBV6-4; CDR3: ASSDGPYNEQF
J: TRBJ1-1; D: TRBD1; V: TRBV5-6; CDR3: ASSITGGAEAF
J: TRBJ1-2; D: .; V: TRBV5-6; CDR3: ASSLPPGRGFYGYT
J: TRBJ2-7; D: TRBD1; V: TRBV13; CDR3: ASSLGTGGNYEQY
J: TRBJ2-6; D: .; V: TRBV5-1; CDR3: ASSLDRLGAGANVLT
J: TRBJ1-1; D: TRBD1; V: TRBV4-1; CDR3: ASSQRQGAQTEAF
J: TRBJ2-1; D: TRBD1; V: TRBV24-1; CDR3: ATSGGQGAWDEQF
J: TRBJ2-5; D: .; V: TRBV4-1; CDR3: ASSQIYRDPWAQY
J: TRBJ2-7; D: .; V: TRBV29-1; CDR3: SVEDRGETYEQY
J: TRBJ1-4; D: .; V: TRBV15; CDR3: ATSVRQLPGEKLF
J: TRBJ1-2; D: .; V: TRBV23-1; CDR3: ASFPGRGSLNYGYT
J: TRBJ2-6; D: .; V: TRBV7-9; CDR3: ASSLNRGGSGANVLT
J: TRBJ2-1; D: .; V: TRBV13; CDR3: AIRESLTQF
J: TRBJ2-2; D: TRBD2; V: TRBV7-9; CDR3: ASSGLAGDRTGELF
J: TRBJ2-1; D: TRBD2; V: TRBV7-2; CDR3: ASSLVLSGSSWEQF
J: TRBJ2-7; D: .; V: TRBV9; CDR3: ASSVADLLSHEQY
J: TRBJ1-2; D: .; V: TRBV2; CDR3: ASSVGGRPYGYT
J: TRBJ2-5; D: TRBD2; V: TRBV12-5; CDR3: ASGPPGLADQETQY
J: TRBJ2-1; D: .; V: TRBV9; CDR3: ASSVGYRTKGAYNEQF
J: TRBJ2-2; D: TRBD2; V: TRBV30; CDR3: AWSGLNGRGTGELF
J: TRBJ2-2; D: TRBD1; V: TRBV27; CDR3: ASSHRTGDAGELF
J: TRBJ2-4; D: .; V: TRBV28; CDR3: ATQGSPENIQY
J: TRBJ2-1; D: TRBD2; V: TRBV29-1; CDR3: SVSGTSNEQF
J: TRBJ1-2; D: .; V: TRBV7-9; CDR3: ASSFLAGSRGNYGYT
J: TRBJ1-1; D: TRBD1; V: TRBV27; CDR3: ASKNRGLGTEAF
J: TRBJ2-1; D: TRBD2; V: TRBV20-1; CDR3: SARDSFGLAGALSSYNEQF
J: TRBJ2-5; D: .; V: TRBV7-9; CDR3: ASSRPGFEETQY
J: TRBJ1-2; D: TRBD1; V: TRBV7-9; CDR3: ASSADRGDPNYGYT
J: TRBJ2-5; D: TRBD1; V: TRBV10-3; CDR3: AISHAGTGRQETQY
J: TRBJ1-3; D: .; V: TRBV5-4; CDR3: ASSRDRGSGNTIY
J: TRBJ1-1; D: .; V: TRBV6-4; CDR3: ASSGLPGSEMNTEAF
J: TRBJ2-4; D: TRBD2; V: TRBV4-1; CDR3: ASSTTSGKNIQY
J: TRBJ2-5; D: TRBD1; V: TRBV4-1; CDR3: ASSPGTGGGETQY